The 22 T cell receptor beta chains below were found in one sample sequenced in a study of Graves' ophthalmopathy and Graves' hyperthyroidism. RNA transcripts served as template for amplifying TCR beta CDR3 sequences. RT-PCR in the first round used HTBI primers; a second-round multiplex PCR followed. TCRdb recomputed calls from the multiplex PCR reads with MiXCR, one row per CDR3 protein. The sample carries roughly 410,000 distinct CDR3 sequences, roughly 14% recorded once. Sequencing input: peripheral blood. These receptors all stem from a woman younger than 30 with stable Graves' hyperthyroidism.

This clonotype was seen ten or more times. The J gene is TRBJ1-2, the V gene TRBV6-5; 7 bases map to TRBD1. CDR3 length: 14 amino acids. Per the germline V gene, CDR1 is MNHEY and CDR2 is SVGAGI. After removal of 4 bases from V and 8 bases from J, the junction contained 10 bases not matched to a gene. CDR3 residues: CASSLATGRDGYTF. CDR3 bases: TGTGCCAGCAGTTTGGCGACAGGGCGGGACGGCTACACCTTC.

The genes are TRBV11-2 and TRBJ2-7; a weak D match, TRBD2 (5 bases). Germline lookup yields CDR1 SGHAT and CDR2 FQNNGV. The V gene lost 5 bases and the J gene lost 0 bases, with 17 bases spanning the gap. CDR3 length: 16 amino acids. The CDR3 region has the DNA TGTGCCAGCAGCCACAAGAGGGAGTTCCTCTCCTACGAGCAGTACTTC. Its protein product is CASSHKREFLSYEQYF.

This clonotype has ten or more counts. V and J are TRBV4-1 and TRBJ1-1, with D tentatively TRBD1 (6 bases). Germline CDR1 is MGHRA and CDR2 is YSYEKL. The CDR3 totals 16 residues. Trimming left V 8 bases short and J 0 bases short, with 19 bases between. In DNA, the CDR3 is TGCGCCAGCGCCGGAGAGGAGGGGGGCTTGAACACTGAAGCTTTCTTT. Its translation is CASAGEEGGLNTEAFF.

On this clonotype: Just one base apart from a much larger clone, this may be a read error. The chain uses TRBV25-1 and TRBJ1-6; D is undetermined. Trimming stripped 8 bases from V and 4 bases from J, with 6 bases between. In germline, CDR1 is MGHDK, CDR2 SYGVNS. The CDR3 runs 12 residues. CDR3 amino acids: CASHEYNSPLHF. CDR3 DNA: TGTGCCAGCCATGAGTATAATTCACCCCTCCACTTT.

This clonotype was counted at least ten times. V and J are TRBV24-1 and TRBJ2-2; 9 nucleotides match TRBD1. Germline values: CDR1 KGHDR, CDR2 SFDVKD. J was trimmed by 5 bases and V by 1 base; bases with no gene match: 13. The CDR3 covers 19 residues. DNA for the CDR3: TGTGCCACCAGTGATTTAGGCTTCCCCGGGACAGGGAGGACCGGGGAGCTGTTTTTT. This encodes CATSDLGFPGTGRTGELFF.

A note on this clonotype: A read error is possible here, since a much larger clone lies one base away. This chain connects TRBV12-3 or TRBV12-4 to TRBJ2-7, with D uncertain. This CDR3 spans 15 amino acids. The CDR3 bases are TGTGCCTGCTCAGCCATCGGATTAAACCGATACGAGGAGTACTTC. The encoded protein is CACSAIGLNRYEEYF.

This clonotype was found a few times. The rearrangement links TRBV5-1 to TRBJ2-5, with D unresolved. The germline V and J ends were trimmed by 4 bases and 7 bases, with 14 bases remaining between them. This CDR3 has 13 residues. Per germline, CDR1 SGHRS and CDR2 YFSETQ. The CDR3 sequence is CASSKEGVGTQYF. The CDR3 DNA sequence: TGCGCCAGCAGCAAAGAAGGAGTCGGGACCCAGTACTTC.

Many counts were recorded for this clonotype. The rearrangement uses TRBV20-1 and TRBJ2-5; no clear D. Trimming left V 0 bases short and J 1 base short, with 3 bases between. The CDR3 is made up of 12 amino acids. Germline V gives CDR1 DFQATT, CDR2 SNEGSKA (reference sequence). The CDR3 DNA reads TGCAGTGCTAGAGACAGCCAAGAGACCCAGTACTTC. Translated: CSARDSQETQYF.

The chain joins TRBV11-2 to TRBJ2-2; 8 positions match TRBD1. V lost 5 bases, J lost 6 bases, and 5 bases stayed unmatched. Germline V lookup: CDR1 SGHAT, CDR2 FQNNGV. The CDR3 contains 14 residues. This CDR3 reads CASSRRTGSGELFF. The CDR3, as DNA: TGTGCCAGCAGCCGACGGACAGGGTCCGGGGAGCTGTTTTTT.

The V gene is TRBV18, the J gene TRBJ1-1, with TRBD1 as a possible D gene (5 bases). Trimming shortened V by 1 base and J by 2 bases, and 17 bases separated the two germline ends. Per the germline V gene, CDR1 is KGHSH and CDR2 is LQKENI. The CDR3 spans 17 residues. CDR3 sequence reads: CASSPQRRGGGNTEAFF. In nucleotides, the CDR3 is TGTGCCAGCTCACCACAACGCCGGGGGGGAGGAAACACTGAAGCTTTCTTT.

In regard to this clonotype: A read error may be the cause here, since a much bigger clone is one base away. The chain's CDR3 is CASSKSPWANQPQHF. The DNA of the CDR3 is TGTGCCAGTAGTAAGTCGCCATGGGCGAATCAGCCCCAGCATTTT. The gene calls are TRBV19 and TRBJ1-5, with D uncertain. The CDR3 consists of 15 residues. The V and J ends lost 4 bases and 4 bases respectively, with 14 bases between them. Germline CDR1 and CDR2: LNHDA and SQIVND (reference sequence).

This clonotype was counted at least ten times. The chain employs TRBV2 and TRBJ1-1, with D possibly being TRBD1 (6 bases). V dropped 10 bases and J dropped 4 bases, with 16 bases sitting between them. Germline CDR1 SNHLY, CDR2 FYNNEI. The CDR3 is 13 amino acids. CDR3 nucleotide sequence: TGTGCCACCGCGCACAGGGAGGGCACTGAAGCTTTCTTT. Translated: CATAHREGTEAFF.

This clonotype was counted at least ten times. The rearrangement joins TRBV6-1 to TRBJ1-2; D ambiguous. The CDR3 has 15 amino acids. V shed 2 bases and J shed 4 bases, with 14 bases lying between them. Per germline, CDR1 MNHNS and CDR2 SASEGT. CDR3: CASSERPSQTYGYTF. The CDR3 coding sequence is TGTGCCAGCAGTGAACGCCCCTCTCAGACCTATGGCTACACCTTC.

This clonotype was found a few times. This sequence joins TRBV18 and TRBJ1-5; D ambiguous. With 2 bases removed from V and 6 bases from J, the gap between germline ends came to 11 bases. Germline V lookup: CDR1 KGHSH, CDR2 LQKENI. The CDR3 runs 14 residues. This CDR3 is CASSPTRDGQPQHF. CDR3 nucleotides: TGTGCCAGCTCACCAACTAGAGACGGTCAGCCCCAGCATTTT. Supplemented by reference TRBV18 and TRBJ1-5, the full variable domain reads NAGVMQNPRHLVRRRGQEARLRCSPMKGHSHVYWYRQLPEEGLKFMVYLQKENIIDESGMPKERFSAEFPKEGPSILRIQQVVRGDSAAYFCASSPTRDGQPQHFGDGTRLSIL.

V and J are TRBV6-1 and TRBJ1-2, with D maybe TRBD1 (6 bases). The CDR3 extends over 17 amino acids. Germline lookup yields CDR1 MNHNS and CDR2 SASEGT. Between the trimmed V and J ends, which lost 6 bases and 7 bases, there was a span of 27 bases. CDR3 nucleotides: TGTGCCAGCAGACGCGGGGGGGGGCAGGGGACTTCGTCTGGCTACACCTTC. This codes for CASRRGGGQGTSSGYTF.

This clonotype was detected many times. The chain joins TRBV12-3 or TRBV12-4 to TRBJ2-4; a weak D match, TRBD1 (6 bases). With 5 bases removed from V and 7 bases from J, the gap between germline ends came to 12 bases. The CDR3 is 13 amino acids. The CDR3 bases are TGTGCCAGCAGTCCCCAGGGGACCAACATTCAGTACTTC. It is translated as CASSPQGTNIQYF.

The chain links TRBV6-1 to TRBJ1-1; D perhaps matches TRBD1 (6 bases). Germline loops: CDR1 MNHNS, CDR2 SASEGT. The CDR3 contains 13 residues. The germline V and J ends were trimmed by 8 bases and 2 bases, with 12 bases remaining between them. This CDR3 reads CASGVQGNTEAFF. Here the CDR3 DNA reads TGTGCCAGCGGGGTACAGGGAAACACTGAAGCTTTCTTT.

Many counts were recorded for this clonotype. The chain combines TRBV13 with TRBJ2-5, with TRBD1 identical over 7 bases. This CDR3 contains 17 residues. CDR1 is PRHDT and CDR2 is FYEKMQ in the germline V gene (reference sequence). Unmatched junction bases numbered 12, after V lost 0 bases and J lost 5 bases. This CDR3 is CASSLGTDRAFGETQYF. The CDR3 DNA is TGTGCCAGCAGCTTAGGCACCGACAGGGCGTTCGGGGAGACCCAGTACTTC. Supplemented by reference TRBV13 and TRBJ2-5, the full variable domain reads AAGVIQSPRHLIKEKRETATLKCYPIPRHDTVYWYQQGPGQDPQFLISFYEKMQSDKGSIPDRFSAQQFSDYHSELNMSSLELGDSALYFCASSLGTDRAFGETQYFGPGTRLLVL.

This clonotype was seen many times. J is TRBJ2-7 and V is TRBV19, with D possibly being TRBD2 (5 bases). The CDR3 is 13 amino acids. Trimming left V 6 bases short and J 7 bases short, with 16 bases between. The germline V gene has CDR1 LNHDA and CDR2 SQIVND (reference sequence). The CDR3 is CASSRQVSGEQYF. The DNA of the CDR3 is TGTGCCAGTAGCCGTCAGGTTTCGGGAGAGCAGTACTTC.

This chain uses TRBV12-3 or TRBV12-4 with TRBJ2-7; unclear D gene. Trimming removed 6 bases from V and 1 base from J, with 16 bases in between. This CDR3 contains 15 residues. CDR3 in amino acids: CASSLLGRRSYEQYF. The CDR3 coding sequence is TGTGCCAGCAGCTTGCTTGGGCGTCGGTCCTACGAGCAGTACTTC.

Concerning this clonotype itself: A read error is likely, as this CDR3 ends without the conserved phenylalanine or tryptophan. This chain joins TRBV19 and TRBJ1-2; TRBD1 matches 8 bases. Trimming took 3 bases from V and 5 from J; bases not matched to a gene: 8. In germline, CDR1 is LNHDA, CDR2 SQIVND (reference sequence). The CDR3 extends over 15 amino acids. The CDR3 is CASSMARTGNYGYTV. CDR3 bases: TGTGCCAGTAGTATGGCCCGGACAGGGAATTATGGCTACACCGTC.

The chain joins TRBV15 to TRBJ2-5; D unclear. Germline CDR1 LNHNV, CDR2 YYDKDF (reference sequence). V lost 0 bases, J lost 2 bases, and 13 bases lay in between. There are 16 residues in the CDR3. In nucleotides, the CDR3 is TGTGCCACCAGCAGAGATGGGTGGTGGAGACAAGAGACCCAGTACTTC. Protein product: CATSRDGWWRQETQYF.